Shown below are 13 T cell receptor beta chains from a single sample sequenced in a study of blood T cell repertoires in COVID-19. Some clones are missing from TCRdb's copy, which holds only in-frame ones; the method was immunoSEQ multiplex PCR. The sample includes under 150,000 clones, around nine tenths of them seen just once. The material sequenced was PBMCs or T cells enriched from blood (not recorded which). Source of these receptors: a woman aged 25 to 45 with acute COVID-19.

DNA for the CDR3: TGTGCCAGCAGCTTAGGAACTGAGCGGGAGGCCTCAGATACGCAGTATTTT. This sequence encodes CASSLGTEREASDTQYF. The rearrangement uses TRBV7-9 and TRBJ2-3; 9 nucleotides match TRBD2. CDR3 length: 17 amino acids. Germline CDR1 and CDR2: SEHNR and FQNEAQ (reference sequence). V dropped 1 base and J dropped 4; count of bases not matched to a gene: 9.

This sequence joins TRBV4-1 and TRBJ2-1, with 10 bases that match TRBD2. The CDR3 runs 15 residues. The germline V gene encodes CDR1 MGHRA and CDR2 YSYEKL. V dropped 1 base and J dropped 9; count of bases not matched to a gene: 6. The CDR3 DNA reads TGCGCCAGCAGCCAAGGGCTAGCGGGAGTTGGTGAGCAGTTCTTC. Its protein is CASSQGLAGVGEQFF.

As to this clone: The sample carries other DNA sequences with the same CDR3. The V gene is TRBV18, the J gene TRBJ1-1, with D perhaps matching TRBD1 (6 bases). The CDR3 is 14 amino acids. CDR1 KGHSH and CDR2 LQKENI come from the germline V gene. The V and J ends lost 1 base and 1 base respectively, with 7 bases between them. The CDR3 coding sequence is TGTGCCAGCTCACCACAGGGACAGAACACTGAAGCTTTCTTT. This sequence encodes CASSPQGQNTEAFF.

This rearrangement joins TRBV25-1 to TRBJ2-7; maybe TRBD2 (6 bases). Germline CDR1 and CDR2: MGHDK and SYGVNS. V was clipped by 5 bases and J by 2 bases, with 10 bases between them. The CDR3 loop spans 13 amino acids. The CDR3 region has the DNA TGTGCCAGCAGTATAGGAGGGGCCTACGAGCAGTACTTC. Residues: CASSIGGAYEQYF.

This chain connects TRBV13 to TRBJ2-3; no firm D call. The CDR3 is made up of 14 amino acids. Trimming removed 6 bases at V and 6 bases at J, with 16 bases between. Per the germline V gene, CDR1 is PRHDT and CDR2 is FYEKMQ (reference sequence). The CDR3 nucleotides read TGTGCCAGCAGTTCGCAACTATCCCCCGATACGCAGTATTTT. Translation: CASSSQLSPDTQYF.

The V and J genes are TRBV9 and TRBJ1-2; 11 bases agree with TRBD1. CDR3 size: 16 residues. Trimming removed 3 bases from V and 5 bases from J; junction bases left unmatched: 9. The germline V gene has CDR1 SGDLS and CDR2 YYNGEE. DNA for the CDR3: TGTGCCAGCAGCGAGCCCGGACAGGGGGCCTCTTATGGCTACACCTTC. It is translated as CASSEPGQGASYGYTF.

The chain employs TRBV7-9 and TRBJ2-5, with 11 positions matching TRBD1. CDR3 length: 16 amino acids. Germline CDR1 reads SEHNR; CDR2 reads FQNEAQ (reference sequence). Trimming took 4 bases from V and 1 from J; bases not matched to a gene: 5. The chain's CDR3 is CASSSWTGGRQETQYF. The CDR3 DNA is TGTGCCAGCAGCTCATGGACAGGGGGCCGCCAAGAGACCCAGTACTTC.

This clone appeared a few times. This sequence joins TRBV19 and TRBJ2-1; 9 bases map to TRBD1. The CDR3 extends over 15 amino acids. Germline CDR1 reads LNHDA; CDR2 reads SQIVND (reference sequence). The J segment lost 4 bases and the V segment lost 7 bases, leaving 8 bases of the junction unmatched. The CDR3 DNA sequence: TGTGCCAGTATGCAGGCCGGGACAGGGTACAATGAGCAGTTCTTC. Translated: CASMQAGTGYNEQFF.

The CDR3 reads CASSIRQGLFF. In DNA form, the CDR3 reads TGTGCCAGCAGTATACGACAGGGGCTGTTCTTC. This chain connects TRBV28 to TRBJ2-1, with 8 bases fitting TRBD1. The germline CDR1 and CDR2 sequences are MDHEN and SYDVKM. V shed 5 bases and J 15 bases; nucleotides not matched to a gene: 6. This CDR3 comprises 11 residues. Full variable domain (remainder filled in from reference TRBV28 and TRBJ2-1): DVKVTQSSRYLVKRTGEKVFLECVQDMDHENMFWYRQDPGLGLRLIYFSYDVKMKEKGDIPEGYSVSREKKERFSLILESASTNQTSMYLCASSIRQGLFFGPGTRLTVL.

The chain employs TRBV27 and TRBJ2-3, with D possibly TRBD2 on 6 matching bases. CDR1 and CDR2 from the germline V gene are MNHEY and SMNVEV (reference sequence). With 6 bases removed from V and 2 bases from J, the gap between germline ends came to 21 bases. The CDR3 is made up of 17 amino acids. CDR3 protein: CASRKGGVLLHTDTQYF. The CDR3 DNA follows: TGTGCCAGCAGAAAAGGCGGGGTGCTCCTCCACACAGATACGCAGTATTTT.

The rearrangement joins TRBV15 to TRBJ2-7; 8 nucleotides match TRBD1. Germline V gene lookup returns CDR1 LNHNV and CDR2 YYDKDF (reference sequence). The CDR3 is made up of 15 amino acids. With 1 base clipped from V and 0 bases from J, the junction kept 2 bases outside the gene matches. CDR3 bases: TGTGCCACCAGCAGAGGGACAGGGATCTCCTACGAGCAGTACTTC. This codes for CATSRGTGISYEQYF.

The V gene is TRBV2, the J gene TRBJ1-5, with D perhaps matching TRBD1 (6 bases). This CDR3 contains 13 residues. With 6 bases removed from V and 9 bases from J, the gap between germline ends came to 15 bases. Germline V CDR1 and CDR2: SNHLY, FYNNEI. The CDR3 DNA is TGTGCCAGCAGCAACAGGGATCTAGGGCCCCAGCATTTT. It codes for CASSNRDLGPQHF.

The DNA of the CDR3 is TGTGCCAGCAGCGTAGATGCGGGAGAAATCTATGGCTACACCTTC. Protein sequence: CASSVDAGEIYGYTF. The chain joins TRBV9 to TRBJ1-2; no clear D. V shed 0 bases and J shed 4 bases, with 13 bases lying between them. In germline, CDR1 is SGDLS, CDR2 YYNGEE. This CDR3 spans 15 amino acids. The entire variable domain, with the rest obtained from reference TRBV9 and TRBJ1-2, is as follows: DSGVTQTPKHLITATGQRVTLRCSPRSGDLSVYWYQQSLDQGLQFLIQYYNGEERAKGNILERFSAQQFPDLHSELNLSSLELGDSALYFCASSVDAGEIYGYTFGSGTRLTVV.